This TCR beta chain is from a study of T cells in placental villitis. Broadly, across the study: To test an allograft-versus-infection hypothesis, the study compared placental TCR-beta repertoires across three groups: villitis of unknown etiology, unaffected controls matched for gestational age, and infectious villitis.

Using the immunoSEQ v4 bias-controlled multiplex PCR assay, run blinded to group allocation, TCR-beta CDR3 regions were amplified from genomic DNA. To estimate the quantities of nucleated cells and T cells in each sample, reference gene primers were added alongside the TCR-beta primers. Sequencing of the libraries was performed on an Illumina MiSeq with a 100-cycle paired-end protocol. The authors' analysis ran thus. The immunoSEQ Analyzer software was used to calculate diversity and richness, with richness measured by iChao1 and clonality based on Pielou evenness and Shannon diversity (range 0-1, where higher values mean less diversity). CDR3 amino acid sequences with V/J genes were queried against VDJdb for CMV, EBV and influenza A specificities using confidence 3 and substitution 2. TCR-beta amino acid clonotype overlap between villitis of unknown etiology, infectious villitis and control repertoires was assessed with the Morisita-Horn index. Held by TCRdb, this immuneACCESS table contains in-frame sequences only and omits some clones. Under half of the omission traces to an unresolved V gene where checked; the cause of the rest is unknown. V, J and clone size reflect that table, while D and trimming were determined from the DNA. This sample comprises some 6,500 clones, roughly 73% of them detected only once. The top ten constitute around 9% of the sample.

Comment on this clone: The antigen this receptor binds is unknown. No much larger clonotype is one base removed from it; base qualities were not supplied.

What the research found in general, with its limitations: Small amounts of decidua were contained in the paraffin blocks, so some of the captured T cells, especially in controls, may have been decidual rather than villous infiltrates. CMV-specific clone frequencies were lower in villitis of unknown etiology than in infectious CMV cases (roughly 0.00093 vs 0.011), and villitis of unknown etiology did not differ from controls on this measure. With bulk tissue sequencing, helper, regulatory or cytotoxic T cells could not be distinguished, nor could maternal versus fetal T cells, and gamma-delta receptors were excluded.

Five infectious villitis placentae, four with confirmed cytomegalovirus and one with Toxoplasma gondii, were included and were not matched to other groups. The mothers in the infectious villitis group were younger, had smaller fetuses, and delivered preterm or had intrauterine demise in two cases. Placentae were collected after delivery and underwent gross and histological evaluation before archival tissue selection. Five 10-micron scrolls were cut from each FFPE block, and DNA was then isolated using the AllPrep DNA/RNA FFPE Tissue kit. NanoDrop was used to check DNA concentration and purity, while a Bioanalyzer was used to assess RNA quality. The sequence came from a human patient with infectious villitis; the placental T cells may come from both mother and fetus. Sequencing was performed on placental tissue containing maternal and fetal cells.

The CDR3 reads CASRAPFGRRETQYF. The DNA sequence is as follows: TGTGCCAGCAGGGCCCCGTTTGGGCGGCGAGAGACCCAGTACTTC. Rearrangement joined TRBV7-9 to TRBJ2-5; the D gene is unclear. The junction carries 18 bases between V and J, which are trimmed by 6 bases and 4 bases respectively. The germline V gene (reference sequence) specifies SEHNR as CDR1 and FQNEAQ as CDR2. The CDR3 runs 15 amino acids, cysteine and phenylalanine included. Just the 45-base CDR3 DNA is kept, in frame starting at base 1. Extended through the reference TRBV7-9 and TRBJ2-5 proteins, this CDR3 yields the full variable domain: DTGVSQNPRHKITKRGQNVTFRCDPISEHNRLYWYRQTLGQGPEFLTYFQNEAQLEKSRLLSDRFSAERPKGSFSTLEIQRTEQGDSAMYLCASRAPFGRRETQYFGPGTRLLVL.